Following are 18 T cell receptor beta chains from one sample sequenced in a study of shared clonotypes between healthy human individuals (dated by TCRdb to the early 2020s). Library construction relied on the immunoSEQ multiplex PCR assay. The source is immuneACCESS, and TCRdb retained only in-frame sequences with V and J called. Part of the clones is not carried over; for the studies checked, unresolved V genes explain less than half of this, and the remainder is unexplained. The sample includes 400,000 to 600,000 clones, with roughly 77% observed a single time. The top ten hold under 15% of the sample. Sequencing was performed on PBMCs. The receptor set was obtained from a woman between 35 and 50 years old in good health. Some clones in this sample may be carry-over from other donors' samples.

This clone was counted a single time. V usage is TRBV7-2 and J usage is TRBJ2-4; perhaps TRBD1 as D (6 bases). CDR1 is SGHTA, CDR2 FQGNSA, per germline. This CDR3 is 11 amino acids long. Trimming stripped 5 bases from V and 13 bases from J, with 12 bases between. The CDR3 loop reads CASSRDIEQYF. The CDR3 region has the DNA TGTGCCAGCAGCCGGGACATTGAGCAGTACTTC. The variable domain in full, completed from reference TRBV7-2 and TRBJ2-4, reads GAGVSQSPSNKVTEKGKDVELRCDPISGHTALYWYRQSLGQGLEFLIYFQGNSAPDKSGLPSDRFSAERTGGSVSTLTIQRTQQEDSAVYLCASSRDIEQYFGAGTRLSVL.

The V call is TRBV12-5, the J call TRBJ2-1; D may be TRBD1 (5 bases). Deletions cut 0 bases from V and 4 bases from J, with 19 bases between. Germline assignment: CDR1 LGHNT and CDR2 FRNRAP. The CDR3 is 18 amino acids. The CDR3 sequence: CASGLVRQGRAGYNEQFF. The CDR3 DNA sequence: TGTGCTAGTGGTTTGGTAAGGCAGGGAAGGGCCGGTTACAATGAGCAGTTCTTC.

The CDR3 loop reads CASSSPVPVTDTEAFF. CDR3 DNA sequence: TGTGCCAGCAGTTCCCCAGTCCCAGTCACGGACACTGAAGCTTTCTTT. This sequence joins TRBV27 and TRBJ1-1; D gene unclear. There are 16 residues in the CDR3. The germline gives CDR1 MNHEY, CDR2 SMNVEV (reference sequence). Trimming cost V 4 bases and J 3 bases, with 18 bases left between them.

The chain uses TRBV9 and TRBJ2-1; D is perhaps TRBD1 (5 bases). Looked up from germline, CDR1 is SGDLS and CDR2 is YYNGEE. This CDR3 region has 15 residues. The V end lost 0 bases, the J end lost 5 bases, and 12 bases lay between the germline ends. This chain's CDR3 is CASSVGSGSNNEQFF. As DNA, the CDR3 is TGTGCCAGCAGCGTAGGTTCAGGGTCTAACAATGAGCAGTTCTTC.

The chain is built from TRBV15 and TRBJ1-1, with D hard to call. Trimming took off 1 base at V and 6 bases at J, with 12 bases between the two ends. Germline V CDR1 and CDR2: LNHNV, YYDKDF (reference sequence). This CDR3 contains 14 residues. CDR3 in amino acids: CATSRGAPEAEAFF. DNA for the CDR3: TGTGCCACCAGCAGAGGCGCGCCGGAGGCTGAAGCTTTCTTT. Looking up the rest from reference TRBV15 and TRBJ1-1 gives the full variable domain: DAMVIQNPRYQVTQFGKPVTLSCSQTLNHNVMYWYQQKSSQAPKLLFHYYDKDFNNEADTPDNFQSRRPNTSFCFLDIRSPGLGDTAMYLCATSRGAPEAEAFFGQGTRLTVV.

The rearrangement uses TRBV19 and TRBJ1-5; D unresolved. The CDR3 has 15 amino acids. CDR1 and CDR2 from the germline V gene are LNHDA and SQIVND (reference sequence). The V gene lost 10 bases and the J gene lost 2 bases, with 18 bases spanning the gap. CDR3 nucleotide sequence: TGTGCCACCCGGGAACACGGGAAAGGCAATCAGCCCCAGCATTTT. Translating gives CATREHGKGNQPQHF.

The CDR3 is CASSPLLGSNQPQHF. As DNA, the CDR3 is TGTGCCAGCTCACCCCTGTTGGGGAGCAATCAGCCCCAGCATTTT. This sequence joins TRBV18 and TRBJ1-5; D is unclear. Germline V gene data show CDR1 as KGHSH and CDR2 as LQKENI. Trimming stripped 3 bases from V and 1 base from J, with 10 bases between. The CDR3 is made up of 15 amino acids.

This clone was found a few times. The rearrangement joins TRBV19 to TRBJ2-1; 7 bases fit TRBD2. The J segment lost 0 bases and the V segment lost 8 bases, leaving 4 bases of the junction unmatched. CDR1 is LNHDA and CDR2 is SQIVND in the germline V gene (reference sequence). This CDR3 is 14 amino acids long. CDR3 bases: TGTGCCAGTGCTGGCGGGGGCTCCTACAATGAGCAGTTCTTC. Translation: CASAGGGSYNEQFF.

V usage is TRBV7-7 and J usage is TRBJ2-3, with D perhaps matching TRBD2 (6 bases). Trimming pared 5 bases from V and 4 bases from J, leaving 16 bases between. Germline lookup yields CDR1 SSHAT and CDR2 FNYEAQ (reference sequence). The CDR3 length is 15 residues. The CDR3 loop is CASSTGTSFADTQYF. The CDR3 DNA reads TGTGCCAGCAGCACCGGGACTTCTTTCGCAGATACGCAGTATTTT.

This chain connects TRBV4-3 to TRBJ2-1; 12 nucleotides agree with TRBD2. This CDR3 is 16 amino acids long. V gave up 0 bases and J gave up 7 bases; unmatched junction bases: 4. CDR1 and CDR2 (germline): LGHNA, YSLEER. The CDR3 spells CASSQDRTSGRNEQFF. The CDR3 DNA reads TGCGCCAGCAGCCAAGATCGTACTAGCGGGAGGAATGAGCAGTTCTTC.

The gene calls are TRBV7-8 and TRBJ2-4, with 9 nucleotides matching TRBD2. CDR3 length: 15 amino acids. Germline V gene lookup returns CDR1 SGHVS and CDR2 FQNEAQ. Unmatched junction bases numbered 4, after V lost 1 base and J lost 6 bases. The CDR3 spells CASSLVAGARNIQYF. The DNA for the CDR3 is TGTGCCAGCAGCTTAGTAGCGGGGGCGCGAAACATTCAGTACTTC.

Concerning this clone: Other DNA sequences in the sample encode the same CDR3. The chain carries TRBV6-6 and TRBJ2-7, with no clear D. Per germline, CDR1 MNHNY and CDR2 SVGAGI (reference sequence). Trimming pared 6 bases from V and 1 base from J, leaving 4 bases between. The CDR3 covers 11 residues. The CDR3 reads CASSQSYEQYF. CDR3 sequence (DNA): TGTGCCAGCAGCCAGTCCTACGAGCAGTACTTC.

The chain recombines TRBV5-1 with TRBJ2-3; D may correspond to TRBD1 or TRBD2 (5 bases each). V lost 4 bases and J lost 2, with 11 bases in between. The CDR3 length is 14 residues. Looked up from germline, CDR1 is SGHRS and CDR2 is YFSETQ. CDR3 coding DNA: TGCGCCAGCAGCCGTGGGGACCCCACAGATACGCAGTATTTT. This sequence encodes CASSRGDPTDTQYF.

The gene calls are TRBV7-9 and TRBJ1-1; D is uncertain. This CDR3 spans 14 amino acids. V lost 6 bases to trimming and J lost 0 bases, with 11 bases between them. The germline V gene has CDR1 SEHNR and CDR2 FQNEAQ (reference sequence). The CDR3 here is CASRPEGLNTEAFF. DNA of the CDR3: TGTGCCAGCAGACCGGAGGGCTTGAACACTGAAGCTTTCTTT.

The chain carries TRBV2 and TRBJ2-3; D not resolved. The CDR3 spans 12 residues. CDR1 is SNHLY and CDR2 is FYNNEI in the germline V gene. Trimming shortened V by 8 bases and J by 3 bases, and 9 bases separated the two germline ends. The CDR3 loop reads CASLVRTDTQYF. CDR3 nucleotide sequence: TGTGCCAGCTTAGTCCGTACAGATACGCAGTATTTT.

The chain uses TRBV6-5 and TRBJ2-3; 8 positions agree with TRBD2. Germline trimming cut 7 bases from V and 1 base from J; bases unmatched to any gene: 4. CDR3 size: 14 residues. The germline gives CDR1 MNHEY, CDR2 SVGAGI. Written as DNA, the CDR3 is TGTGCCAGCACCCAAGCGGGAGGCACAGATACGCAGTATTTT. Its protein is CASTQAGGTDTQYF.

The rearrangement joins TRBV7-9 to TRBJ2-7; D possibly uses TRBD1 or TRBD2 (5 bases each). With 3 bases removed from V and 1 base from J, the gap between germline ends came to 10 bases. Germline CDR1 and CDR2: SEHNR and FQNEAQ (reference sequence). The CDR3 spans 14 residues. In DNA, the CDR3 is TGTGCCAGCAGCTTGTGGGGGTATTCCTACGAGCAGTACTTC. Translation gives CASSLWGYSYEQYF.

The chain links TRBV18 to TRBJ2-3; no firm D call. From germline, CDR1 is KGHSH and CDR2 LQKENI. Trimming took 2 bases from V and 4 from J, leaving 10 bases between them. This CDR3 has 14 residues. The CDR3 DNA reads as TGTGCCAGCTCACCAAACTACGTCGCAGATACGCAGTATTTT. Its translation is CASSPNYVADTQYF.